Here is one T cell receptor (beta chain) with its context. What it binds is not known. Sample time point: baseline, week 1 (first vaccination visit). As to treatment: pre-vaccination baseline after standard-of-care therapy. The data are from a study of a mutant IDH1 vaccine in newly diagnosed glioma. Study context: Every participant had undergone radiotherapy, temozolomide, or both before, and most underwent both. Findings of the study overall: Among top peripheral T cell clonotypes, changes seemed unrelated to pseudoprogression.

The method was immunoSEQ multiplex PCR; TCRdb's version includes in-frame clones alone and lacks a portion of them. The sample contains about 66,000 clones, 65% to 90% of which appear only once. CDR3 length equals 16 residues. Germline V lookup: CDR1 SGDLS, CDR2 YYNGEE. The V and J ends lost 4 bases and 8 bases, in that order; junction bases with no gene match: 15. The source is a man aged 30 to 39 with glioma. The sample was PBMCs, taken from a glioma patient treated with radiotherapy, temozolomide or both. The rearrangement joins TRBV9 to TRBJ2-1; 7 nucleotides align to TRBD1. CDR3: CASSFKQGTARDEQFF. DNA for the CDR3: TGTGCCAGCAGCTTTAAACAGGGGACCGCGAGGGATGAGCAGTTCTTC. Drawing the rest from reference TRBV9 and TRBJ2-1, the complete variable domain is DSGVTQTPKHLITATGQRVTLRCSPRSGDLSVYWYQQSLDQGLQFLIQYYNGEERAKGNILERFSAQQFPDLHSELNLSSLELGDSALYFCASSFKQGTARDEQFFGPGTRLTVL.